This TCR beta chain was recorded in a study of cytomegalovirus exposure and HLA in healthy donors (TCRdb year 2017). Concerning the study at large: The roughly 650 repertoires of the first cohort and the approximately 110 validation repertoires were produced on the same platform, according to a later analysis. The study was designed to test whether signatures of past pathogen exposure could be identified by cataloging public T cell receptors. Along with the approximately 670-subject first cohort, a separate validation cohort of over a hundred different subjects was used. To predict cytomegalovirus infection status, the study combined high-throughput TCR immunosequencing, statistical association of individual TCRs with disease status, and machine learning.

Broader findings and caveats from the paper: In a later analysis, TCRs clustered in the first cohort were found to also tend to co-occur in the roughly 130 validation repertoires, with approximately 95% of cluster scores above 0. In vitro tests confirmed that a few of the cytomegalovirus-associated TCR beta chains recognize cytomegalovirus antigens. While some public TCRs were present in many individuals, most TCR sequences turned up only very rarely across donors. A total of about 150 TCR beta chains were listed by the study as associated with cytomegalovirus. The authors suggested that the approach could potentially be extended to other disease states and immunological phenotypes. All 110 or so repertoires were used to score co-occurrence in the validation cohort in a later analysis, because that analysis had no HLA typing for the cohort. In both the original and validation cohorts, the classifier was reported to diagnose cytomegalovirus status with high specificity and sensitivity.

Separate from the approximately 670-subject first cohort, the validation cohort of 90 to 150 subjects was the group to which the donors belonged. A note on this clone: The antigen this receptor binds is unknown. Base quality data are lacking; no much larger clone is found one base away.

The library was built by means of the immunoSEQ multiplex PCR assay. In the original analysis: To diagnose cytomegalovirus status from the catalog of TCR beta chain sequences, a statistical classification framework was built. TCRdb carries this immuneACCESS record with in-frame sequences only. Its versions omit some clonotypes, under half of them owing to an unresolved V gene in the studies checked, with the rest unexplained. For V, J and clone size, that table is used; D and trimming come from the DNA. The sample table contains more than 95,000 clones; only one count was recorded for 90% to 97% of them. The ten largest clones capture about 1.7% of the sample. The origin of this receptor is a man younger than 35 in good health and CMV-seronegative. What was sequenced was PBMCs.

The DNA sequence is as follows: TGTGCCAGCAGCAGTAGCGGGAGGAAAGTGGAGCTGTTTTTT. It specifies CASSSSGRKVELFF. The V and J segments used are TRBV6-5 and TRBJ2-2; 10 middle bases align to TRBD2. V is trimmed back by 6 bases and J by 10 bases, and the junction contains 8 bases that no gene match accounts for. The germline V gene provides CDR1 MNHEY and CDR2 SVGAGI. Its CDR3 holds 14 amino acids, cysteine through phenylalanine. Only the CDR3 DNA is retained, 42 bases long and in frame from the first base.